This T cell receptor beta chain was identified in a study of CD8 T cells in Susac syndrome. TCR beta was sequenced from blood CD8+ and CD4+ T cells. With random hexamers, about 0.45 to 1 ug RNA was reverse transcribed. Multiplex PCR with immunoSEQ amplified the TCR beta CDR3 across 54 Vbeta and 13 Jbeta. TCRdb re-derived calls from the immunoSEQ multiplex PCR reads in MiXCR, one entry per CDR3 protein. The top ten clones hold about 0.089% of a sample with 150,000 to 200,000 distinct CDR3 sequences, approximately 93% of them seen once. Germline CDR1 is SGHNT and CDR2 is YYREEE (reference sequence). Germline trimming cut 4 bases from V and 4 bases from J; bases unmatched to any gene: 6. The CDR3 has 15 amino acids.

The sample consisted of CD4+ T cells from PBMCs. This clonotype originated in a human donor with multiple sclerosis. The chain links TRBV5-4 to TRBJ2-3, with TRBD1 matching over 10 bases. The chain's CDR3 is CASSLPGTGADTQYF. The CDR3 nucleotides are TGTGCCAGCAGCCTTCCAGGGACAGGGGCAGATACGCAGTATTTT.